The 25 T cell receptor beta chains listed next were all sequenced from one sample in a study of vaccination and CD4 T cells after COVID-19. Scientists ran DNA taken from cultured CD4+ T cells through the Oncomine TCR Beta short-read assay for sequencing. TCRdb re-analysed the PCR reads in MiXCR, keeping a single row per CDR3 protein. Here the sample spans some 10,000 distinct CDR3 sequences, 43% being singletons. For these receptors, no antigen is known. Treatment meaning: roughly ten-day PBMC culture with coronavirus spike peptide pools or control peptides (ViraFEST assay). Input material: CD4+ T cells from blood, cultured in vitro. Receptors were obtained from a human donor who had recovered from COVID-19.

This clonotype was seen only a few times. The chain uses TRBV6-2 or TRBV6-3 and TRBJ2-4, with D possibly being TRBD2 (6 bases). Germline V gene sequence: CDR1 MNHEY, CDR2 SVGEGT. V was clipped by 6 bases and J by 16 bases, with 19 bases between them. CDR3 length: 12 residues. CDR3 nucleotides: TGTGCCAGCAGCCGCGGGGCCCGGGGGTTTTACTTC. This sequence encodes CASSRGARGFYF.

The chain couples TRBV10-3 to TRBJ2-7; the match to TRBD2 covers 11 bases. This CDR3 has 15 amino acids. Germline values: CDR1 ENHRY, CDR2 SYGVKD. The trim removed 0 bases at V and 3 bases at J, leaving 1 base unmatched. The CDR3 sequence is CAISESTSGGYEQYF. DNA of the CDR3: TGTGCCATCAGTGAGTCTACTAGCGGGGGCTACGAGCAGTACTTC.

This clonotype was seen a handful of times. This chain joins TRBV7-2 and TRBJ2-5, with TRBD2 as a possible D gene (6 bases). CDR1 is SGHTA and CDR2 is FQGNSA in the germline V gene. The CDR3 runs 13 residues. Trimming removed 3 bases from V and 8 bases from J, with 13 bases in between. The CDR3 is CASSLGLSQTQYF. The CDR3 coding sequence is TGTGCCAGCAGCTTGGGACTTTCCCAAACCCAGTACTTC.

The V call is TRBV18, the J call TRBJ2-5; D is unresolved. V was shortened by 3 bases and J by 3 bases, with 5 bases between the two germline ends. This CDR3 is built from 12 residues. CDR1 is KGHSH, CDR2 LQKENI, per germline. The DNA of the CDR3 is TGTGCCAGCTCACCTTCGGAAGAGACCCAGTACTTC. The encoded protein is CASSPSEETQYF.

The chain is built from TRBV7-2 and TRBJ2-1; the D is unclear. There are 10 residues in the CDR3. V lost 8 bases to trimming and J lost 7 bases, with 6 bases between them. CDR1 and CDR2 (germline): SGHTA, FQGNSA. CDR3: CASGNNEQFF. DNA of the CDR3: TGTGCCAGCGGAAATAATGAGCAGTTCTTC. Filled out from reference TRBV7-2 and TRBJ2-1, the complete variable domain reads GAGVSQSPSNKVTEKGKDVELRCDPISGHTALYWYRQSLGQGLEFLIYFQGNSAPDKSGLPSDRFSAERTGGSVSTLTIQRTQQEDSAVYLCASGNNEQFFGPGTRLTVL.

The chain links TRBV30 to TRBJ2-5; TRBD2 is a possible D gene (5 bases). V was trimmed by 0 bases and J by 7 bases, leaving 9 bases between them. Germline-derived CDR1 and CDR2 are GTSNPN and SVGIG (reference sequence). The CDR3 extends over 12 amino acids. CDR3 sequence reads: CAWSVLEATQYF. DNA for the CDR3: TGTGCCTGGAGTGTACTAGAAGCGACCCAGTACTTC.

This clonotype ranks as large (0.1 to 1%). This chain joins TRBV5-4 and TRBJ2-5; 8 nucleotides agree with TRBD1. CDR3 length: 15 residues. V trimming: 2 bases; J trimming: 0 bases; junction bases outside the gene matches: 3. The germline V gene encodes CDR1 SGHNT and CDR2 YYREEE (reference sequence). The CDR3 is CASSFGQGDQETQYF. DNA of the CDR3: TGTGCCAGCAGCTTTGGACAGGGCGACCAAGAGACCCAGTACTTC.

The J gene is TRBJ2-7, the V gene TRBV19; 7 bases agree with TRBD2. This CDR3 region has 15 residues. Germline lookup yields CDR1 LNHDA and CDR2 SQIVND (reference sequence). Trimming took 1 base from V and 0 from J; bases not matched to a gene: 3. In nucleotides, the CDR3 is TGTGCCAGTAGTATAGGGCGGGGGTCCTCCTACGAGCAGTACTTC. This encodes CASSIGRGSSYEQYF.

This clonotype was seen a handful of times. This rearrangement joins TRBV19 to TRBJ1-1; possibly TRBD1 for D (6 bases). The germline V gene encodes CDR1 LNHDA and CDR2 SQIVND (reference sequence). The CDR3 has 17 amino acids. Trimming stripped 6 bases from V and 0 bases from J, with 20 bases between. For the CDR3, the DNA is TGTGCCAGTAGCGGGGCCTCCCAGGGGTATATGAACACTGAAGCTTTCTTT. Protein sequence: CASSGASQGYMNTEAFF.

The chain couples TRBV20-1 to TRBJ1-4, with 8 positions matching TRBD1. Unmatched junction bases numbered 6, after V lost 5 bases and J lost 7 bases. Germline V lookup: CDR1 DFQATT, CDR2 SNEGSKA (reference sequence). The CDR3 loop spans 13 amino acids. This CDR3 is CSAYAGQGEKLFF. The DNA for the CDR3 is TGCAGTGCTTACGCTGGACAGGGTGAAAAACTGTTTTTT.

J is TRBJ2-3 and V is TRBV6-2 or TRBV6-3, with 9 nucleotides matching TRBD2. The junction had 4 bases not matched to a gene; V was cut back by 6 bases and J by 6 bases. CDR1 and CDR2 (germline): MNHEY, SVGEGT. This CDR3 has 13 amino acids. In nucleotides, the CDR3 is TGTGCCAGCAGGGAGAGCGGGGGGGATACGCAGTATTTT. This codes for CASRESGGDTQYF.

This sequence joins TRBV11-3 and TRBJ2-3; 7 bases fit TRBD1. The V segment lost 5 bases and the J segment 1 base; nucleotides outside the gene matches: 3. This CDR3 is 14 amino acids long. Germline V gene lookup returns CDR1 SGHNT and CDR2 YENEEA. This CDR3 is CASSDTGGTDTQYF. In nucleotides, the CDR3 is TGTGCCAGCAGCGATACAGGGGGCACAGATACGCAGTATTTT.

This rearrangement joins TRBV6-1 to TRBJ1-4, with a tentative D call TRBD1 (6 bases). This CDR3 comprises 12 residues. V was shortened by 5 bases and J by 10 bases, with 11 bases between the two germline ends. In germline, CDR1 is MNHNS, CDR2 SASEGT. The CDR3 here is CASSTFRGKLFF. CDR3 in DNA: TGTGCCAGCAGTACCTTCAGGGGAAAACTGTTTTTT.

This clonotype was counted only a few times. This chain joins TRBV20-1 and TRBJ2-6; 9 nucleotides align to TRBD1. The length of the CDR3 is 18 residues. Germline V CDR1 and CDR2: DFQATT, SNEGSKA (reference sequence). The V and J ends lost 3 bases and 2 bases, in that order; junction bases with no gene match: 11. This CDR3 reads CSASLWTGVTAGANVLTF. The CDR3 DNA is TGCAGTGCTAGCCTTTGGACAGGGGTAACCGCTGGGGCCAACGTCCTGACTTTC.

CDR3 sequence reads: CSAISGGPGETQYF. For the CDR3, the DNA is TGCAGTGCTATTAGCGGGGGGCCGGGTGAGACCCAGTACTTC. This chain joins TRBV20-1 and TRBJ2-5; 10 bases fit TRBD2. CDR3 length: 14 amino acids. Trimming took 4 bases from V and 5 from J; bases not matched to a gene: 7. The germline V gene encodes CDR1 DFQATT and CDR2 SNEGSKA (reference sequence).

The chain links TRBV18 to TRBJ1-1; TRBD1 aligns across 9 bases. Germline-derived CDR1 and CDR2 are KGHSH and LQKENI. V trimming: 3 bases; J trimming: 5 bases; junction bases outside the gene matches: 1. CDR3 length: 13 residues. The CDR3 DNA reads TGTGCCAGCTCACCGACAGGGGGGACTGAAGCTTTCTTT. This codes for CASSPTGGTEAFF.

This clonotype has only a few counts. The rearrangement joins TRBV2 to TRBJ2-3; D may correspond to TRBD1 or TRBD2 (5 bases each). Germline assignment: CDR1 SNHLY and CDR2 FYNNEI. The CDR3 is 14 residues long. Trimming shortened V by 5 bases and J by 5 bases, and 14 bases separated the two germline ends. This CDR3 reads CASSRRDPRDTQYF. CDR3 DNA sequence: TGTGCCAGCAGTCGCCGGGACCCCCGAGATACGCAGTATTTT.

The chain couples TRBV3-1 to TRBJ1-2; weak D call: TRBD1 (6 bases). CDR1 LGHDT and CDR2 YNNKEL come from the germline V gene (reference sequence). The CDR3 loop spans 12 amino acids. V was pared by 8 bases and J by 2 bases, with 9 bases between. CDR3 loop: CASRDMNYGYTF. CDR3 in DNA: TGTGCCAGCCGGGACATGAACTATGGCTACACCTTC.

The chain has TRBV7-8 and TRBJ1-2, with TRBD1 identical over 12 bases. With V trimmed by 4 bases and J by 4 bases, 13 bases remained unmatched. Per the germline V gene, CDR1 is SGHVS and CDR2 is FQNEAQ. CDR3 length: 18 amino acids. CDR3 bases: TGTGCCAGCAGCTCGGGAACCGGGACAGGGGGCGCCAGCTATGGCTACACCTTC. Protein sequence: CASSSGTGTGGASYGYTF.

The chain combines TRBV7-6 with TRBJ2-5, with a possible D match to TRBD1 (5 bases). CDR1 is SGHVS, CDR2 FNYEAQ, per germline. The length of the CDR3 is 15 residues. V lost 1 base, J lost 2 bases, and 11 bases lay in between. The CDR3 DNA is TGTGCCAGCAGCTTAGGGCTAGGGGCACAAGAGACCCAGTACTTC. Translated: CASSLGLGAQETQYF.

The chain couples TRBV5-4 to TRBJ2-7; 10 positions match TRBD1. The germline V gene encodes CDR1 SGHNT and CDR2 YYREEE (reference sequence). The J segment lost 3 bases and the V segment lost 0 bases, leaving 0 bases of the junction unmatched. The CDR3 is made up of 14 amino acids. The CDR3 coding sequence is TGTGCCAGCAGCTTGGGGACAGGGGGCTACGAGCAGTACTTC. As protein: CASSLGTGGYEQYF. Looking up the rest from reference TRBV5-4 and TRBJ2-7 gives the full variable domain: ETGVTQSPTHLIKTRGQQVTLRCSSQSGHNTVSWYQQALGQGPQFIFQYYREEENGRGNFPPRFSGLQFPNYSSELNVNALELDDSALYLCASSLGTGGYEQYFGPGTRLTVT.

This clonotype showed up just a few times. This chain connects TRBV30 to TRBJ2-7, with 8 bases fitting TRBD2. Losses at the gene ends were 2 bases for V and 1 base for J; bases not matched to a gene: 4. The CDR3 covers 14 residues. In germline, CDR1 is GTSNPN, CDR2 SVGIG (reference sequence). CDR3 in DNA: TGTGCCTGGAGTTCCCAGCGGGGGTCCTACGAGCAGTACTTC. Protein sequence: CAWSSQRGSYEQYF.

This CDR3 is CAWSGKRSTEAFF. The CDR3 nucleotides are TGTGCCTGGAGTGGGAAGAGGTCCACTGAAGCTTTCTTT. The chain has TRBV30 and TRBJ1-1; D is unresolved. The CDR3 spans 13 residues. Germline CDR1 and CDR2: GTSNPN and SVGIG (reference sequence). Trimming removed 1 base from V and 4 bases from J, with 10 bases in between. The complete variable domain, with remaining parts taken from reference TRBV30 and TRBJ1-1, reads SQTIHQWPATLVQPVGSPLSLECTVEGTSNPNLYWYRQAAGRGLQLLFYSVGIGQISSEVPQNLSASRPQDRQFILSSKKLLLSDSGFYLCAWSGKRSTEAFFGQGTRLTVV.

This clonotype was detected only once. V and J are TRBV5-6 and TRBJ1-1; no firm D call. The CDR3 runs to 13 residues. CDR1 is SGHDT, CDR2 YYEEEE, per germline. Trimming stripped 0 bases from V and 6 bases from J, with 9 bases between. This chain's CDR3 is CASSLGGVSEAFF. The CDR3 DNA follows: TGTGCCAGCAGCTTGGGAGGCGTTTCTGAAGCTTTCTTT.

This clonotype showed up just a few times. The J gene is TRBJ1-2, the V gene TRBV6-5, with D possibly being TRBD1 (5 bases). Germline V gene lookup returns CDR1 MNHEY and CDR2 SVGAGI. This CDR3 contains 16 residues. Deletions cut 2 bases from V and 4 bases from J, with 17 bases between. The CDR3 DNA follows: TGTGCCAGCAGTTACGAGGTGGCCGTGGGGGGCTATGGCTACACCTTC. This sequence encodes CASSYEVAVGGYGYTF.